This T cell receptor (beta chain) stems from a study of cytomegalovirus exposure and HLA in healthy donors. Primers for the PCR totalled 60 Vbeta and 13 Jbeta. Profiling relied on immunoSEQ multiplex PCR, and the TCRdb table lists in-frame clones only, not all of them. This table has roughly 180,000 clones, 77% appearing once. Germline-derived CDR1 and CDR2 are MNHEY and SMNVEV (reference sequence). The CDR3 contains 15 residues. The ends lost 5 bases at V and 7 bases at J; junction bases unmatched: 11. Input material: PBMCs. This rearrangement joins TRBV27 to TRBJ2-7, with 10 bases identical to TRBD2. The sequence came from a woman in her fifties or sixties in good health and CMV-seropositive. The CDR3 sequence is CASSPIAGGTGEQYF. The CDR3 DNA reads TGTGCCAGCAGTCCAATAGCGGGGGGAACGGGAGAGCAGTACTTC.